This T cell receptor (beta chain) was identified during a study of tumor-infiltrating lymphocytes in primary liver carcinoma. Trimming took 7 bases from V and 3 from J; bases not matched to a gene: 9. This CDR3 has 15 amino acids. Total RNA (roughly 530 ng) served as template for TCR beta cDNA synthesis primed by a constant-region primer. For TCR beta, libraries were produced by three nested multiplex PCR rounds using slightly modified ARM-PCR. Running nine to ten cycles apiece, the first two PCR rounds relied on TRBV1-TRBV30 forward primers together with a C-beta reverse primer. TCRdb ran MiXCR on the multiplex PCR reads and lists one entry per CDR3 protein. In the table there are 44,000 or so distinct CDR3 sequences, 60% to 85% of which are singletons. Investigators took RNA and DNA out together from 20-30 mg of unsorted bulk tissue. Patients underwent resection of primary liver carcinoma.

This TCR derives from a man between 40 and 49 years old with primary liver carcinoma and hepatitis B virus infection. This chain connects TRBV12-3 or TRBV12-4 to TRBJ2-7, with 10 positions matching TRBD2. Sequenced sample: liver tumor tissue from sampling region 5. Sample subset: tumor region T5, tumor centre. The CDR3 nucleotides are TGTGCCAGCACACTAGCGGGACCTCTTAGCTACGAGCAGTACTTC. It translates to CASTLAGPLSYEQYF.